The 22 T cell receptor beta chains below come from one sample, sequenced in a study of regulatory T cells in long-lasting Graves disease. Construction of the TCR beta libraries employed iRepertoire HTBI primers in conjunction with Arm-PCR of CDR3 regions. A single record per CDR3 protein comes from TCRdb applying MiXCR to the multiplex PCR reads. The sample carries about 420,000 distinct CDR3 sequences, 16% recorded once. Indicated time point: newly diagnosed GD, antithyroid drugs for less than 3 months. From PBMCs, RNA was extracted and then used to make the TCR library. The same data also went into a second study, on T cells in Graves' hyperthyroidism and ophthalmopathy.

The specimen was peripheral blood mononuclear cells (PBMCs), collected at new diagnosis, from a patient treated with antithyroid drugs. Every receptor here comes from a young woman with Graves disease.

This clonotype has at least ten counts. CDR3 sequence (DNA): TGCAGCGTCTCGGACAGGTTTTACGGCAAAAACATTCAGTACTTC. This encodes CSVSDRFYGKNIQYF. The V call is TRBV29-1, the J call TRBJ2-4, with 7 bases matching TRBD1. The CDR3 contains 15 residues. V lost 6 bases to trimming and J lost 3 bases; unmatched junction nucleotides: 11. Germline CDR1 and CDR2: SQVTM and ANQGSEA.

This clonotype has ten or more counts. The V call is TRBV27, the J call TRBJ2-3, with D unresolved. Trimming pared 2 bases from V and 2 bases from J, leaving 5 bases between. The CDR3 spans 13 residues. Germline V gene lookup returns CDR1 MNHEY and CDR2 SMNVEV (reference sequence). The CDR3 sequence: CASSLVTTDTQYF. The CDR3 region has the DNA TGTGCCAGCAGTTTAGTAACCACAGATACGCAGTATTTT.

The rearrangement links TRBV19 to TRBJ1-1, with TRBD1 identical over 7 bases. Germline V lookup: CDR1 LNHDA, CDR2 SQIVND (reference sequence). V lost 4 bases to trimming and J lost 2 bases; unmatched junction nucleotides: 4. The CDR3 has 14 amino acids. The CDR3 DNA follows: TGTGCCAGTAGTACTCGACAGGGTAACACTGAAGCTTTCTTT. It yields the protein CASSTRQGNTEAFF.

In regard to this clonotype: At one end the junction does not follow the germline gene, possibly because of a read error. The chain joins TRBV7-7 to TRBJ2-1; maybe TRBD1 (6 bases). The V gene's germline CDR1 is SSHAT and CDR2 FNYEAQ (reference sequence). The length of the CDR3 is 16 residues. The CDR3 DNA reads TGTGCTAGCAGCCCCGAAGGACAGACCTTCACTAATGAGCAGTTCTTC. This encodes CASSPEGQTFTNEQFF.

The table lists this clonotype with a few counts. The V gene is TRBV6-1, the J gene TRBJ1-5; 8 nucleotides agree with TRBD1. The CDR3 is made up of 14 amino acids. In germline, CDR1 is MNHNS, CDR2 SASEGT. After removal of 8 bases from V and 9 bases from J, the junction contained 12 bases not matched to a gene. This CDR3 reads CASSGQDFSWPQHF. The CDR3, as DNA: TGTGCCAGCTCGGGACAGGACTTTTCTTGGCCCCAGCATTTT.

This clonotype was counted ten times or more. The genes are TRBV27 and TRBJ2-1; tentatively, D is TRBD2 (5 bases). The length of the CDR3 is 15 residues. Per the germline V gene, CDR1 is MNHEY and CDR2 is SMNVEV (reference sequence). Trimming cost V 0 bases and J 6 bases, with 12 bases left between them. The CDR3 nucleotides read TGTGCCAGCAGTTTATCGGGAGCTCGTGGCAATGAGCAGTTCTTC. Protein product: CASSLSGARGNEQFF.

This clonotype was found a few times. The chain combines TRBV6-1 with TRBJ1-1; unclear D gene. The ends were cut back, 6 bases at V and 3 bases at J, with 14 bases in the middle. In germline, CDR1 is MNHNS, CDR2 SASEGT. This CDR3 is built from 14 residues. The CDR3 DNA reads as TGTGCCAGCAGCCCCGACATGACGGACACTGAAGCTTTCTTT. This encodes CASSPDMTDTEAFF.

This clonotype was picked up many times. The junction departs from the called germline gene at one end, perhaps through a read error. V gene TRBV5-1 combines with J gene TRBJ2-1; D remains unclear. The length of the CDR3 is 13 residues. In germline, CDR1 is SGHRS, CDR2 YFSETQ. CDR3 nucleotides: TGTGCCAGCAGCTTAGTTATTGGGAATGAGCAGTTCTTC. This gives the protein CASSLVIGNEQFF.

Note on this clonotype: Given a much more abundant clone one base away, this may be a read error. The J gene is TRBJ2-7, the V gene TRBV2, with 12 bases identical to TRBD2. V shed 6 bases and J 7 bases; nucleotides not matched to a gene: 10. Per germline, CDR1 SNHLY and CDR2 FYNNEI. CDR3 length equals 15 residues. CDR3 in amino acids: CASSLLAGGFNEQYF. The CDR3 DNA reads TGTGCCAGCAGCTTGCTAGCGGGAGGGTTCAATGAGCAGTACTTC.

This clonotype was seen at least ten times. V usage is TRBV5-4 and J usage is TRBJ2-5, with 14 bases matching TRBD2. The junction had 8 bases not matched to a gene; V was cut back by 5 bases and J by 5 bases. In germline, CDR1 is SGHNT, CDR2 YYREEE (reference sequence). The CDR3 consists of 16 residues. CDR3: CASRIGLAGGRETQYF. CDR3 DNA sequence: TGTGCCAGCAGAATAGGACTAGCGGGAGGACGGGAGACCCAGTACTTC.

The chain has TRBV12-3 or TRBV12-4 and TRBJ2-7, with D maybe TRBD2 (5 bases). Trimming stripped 5 bases from V and 3 bases from J, with 26 bases between. CDR3 size: 18 residues. The CDR3 DNA is TGTGCCAGCAGTGACCTTCTCTGGGCTAGCAAATCGCTCTACGAGCAGTACTTC. Protein: CASSDLLWASKSLYEQYF.

This clonotype has ten or more counts. The chain combines TRBV5-1 with TRBJ2-1, with 10 bases identical to TRBD2. Germline CDR1 and CDR2: SGHRS and YFSETQ. Trimming cost V 3 bases and J 7 bases; bases outside gene matches: 1. CDR3 length: 13 residues. The CDR3 nucleotides read TGCGCCAGCAGCTGGGGACTAGCGAATGAGCAGTTCTTC. Translation gives CASSWGLANEQFF. The full variable domain, completed using reference TRBV5-1 and TRBJ2-1, is KAGVTQTPRYLIKTRGQQVTLSCSPISGHRSVSWYQQTPGQGLQFLFEYFSETQRNKGNFPGRFSGRQFSNSRSEMNVSTLELGDSALYLCASSWGLANEQFFGPGTRLTVL.

This clonotype was detected many times. V is TRBV6-1 and J is TRBJ1-2; D unclear. Trimming pared 6 bases from V and 4 bases from J, leaving 12 bases between. The CDR3 length is 13 residues. Per the germline V gene, CDR1 is MNHNS and CDR2 is SASEGT. CDR3 protein: CASSPDFFYGYTF. CDR3 sequence (DNA): TGTGCCAGCAGCCCAGACTTCTTCTATGGCTACACCTTC.

This clonotype was counted many times. The chain has TRBV5-1 and TRBJ2-1, with 9 bases that match TRBD2. The CDR3 is 14 residues long. V lost 3 bases and J lost 8; bases outside the gene matches: 6. The germline V gene encodes CDR1 SGHRS and CDR2 YFSETQ. The CDR3 DNA reads as TGCGCCAGCAGCTGGGGGACTAGCATCGATGAGCAGTTCTTC. This translates into CASSWGTSIDEQFF.

This clonotype was detected ten times or more. V and J are TRBV30 and TRBJ1-5; TRBD1 agrees at 7 bases. Germline V lookup: CDR1 GTSNPN, CDR2 SVGIG (reference sequence). Trimming removed 2 bases from V and 10 bases from J; junction bases left unmatched: 11. CDR3 length equals 14 residues. The CDR3 nucleotides are TGTGCCTGGAGTTCGGGACAGATCGATCTTCCCCAGCATTTT. This sequence encodes CAWSSGQIDLPQHF.

This clonotype was seen a handful of times. The chain combines TRBV20-1 with TRBJ2-4; D possibly corresponds to TRBD1 (5 bases). The CDR3 consists of 15 residues. Trimming shortened V by 3 bases and J by 0 bases, and 12 bases separated the two germline ends. The germline gives CDR1 DFQATT, CDR2 SNEGSKA (reference sequence). The CDR3 protein is CSASLLTVAKNIQYF. CDR3 in DNA: TGCAGTGCTAGCCTTTTGACAGTAGCCAAAAACATTCAGTACTTC.

This clonotype was found a few times. As DNA, the CDR3 is TGTGCCAGCAAAAGGTCGGGCCACGAGCAGTACTTC. Translating gives CASKRSGHEQYF. The chain carries TRBV27 and TRBJ2-7; D call uncertain. Per the germline V gene, CDR1 is MNHEY and CDR2 is SMNVEV (reference sequence). Between the trimmed V and J ends, which lost 7 bases and 5 bases, there was a span of 12 bases. The CDR3 is 12 amino acids.

As for this clonotype: A much larger clone lies one base from this, so it may be a read error. This chain connects TRBV20-1 to TRBJ2-1; TRBD2 is a possible D gene (5 bases). Germline CDR1 is DFQATT and CDR2 is SNEGSKA (reference sequence). CDR3 length: 11 residues. This CDR3 reads CSSERYNGQFF. CDR3 DNA: TGCAGTTCAGAGCGGTACAATGGGCAGTTCTTC.

The gene calls are TRBV29-1 and TRBJ1-1; possibly TRBD1 for D (6 bases). Deletions cut 7 bases from V and 2 bases from J, with 17 bases between. The CDR3 spans 14 residues. CDR1 and CDR2 from the germline V gene are SQVTM and ANQGSEA. The CDR3 coding sequence is TGCAGCGGGACAGTCCTGACAGCAAACACTGAAGCTTTCTTT. This gives the protein CSGTVLTANTEAFF.

The rearrangement uses TRBV5-1 and TRBJ1-1, with unresolved D. Germline assignment: CDR1 SGHRS and CDR2 YFSETQ. V was clipped by 5 bases and J by 8 bases, with 16 bases between them. The CDR3 is 13 amino acids. This chain's CDR3 is CASRLTPLSEAFF. Written as DNA, the CDR3 is TGCGCCAGCAGACTAACACCGTTATCCGAAGCTTTCTTT.

This clonotype was detected a few times. The CDR3 DNA is TGTGCCAGCTCACTGACTAGCGGGAGATCCCACAATGAGCAGTTCTTC. This translates into CASSLTSGRSHNEQFF. The chain links TRBV18 to TRBJ2-1; 12 bases line up with TRBD2. V trimming: 4 bases; J trimming: 5 bases; junction bases outside the gene matches: 6. Germline values: CDR1 KGHSH, CDR2 LQKENI. CDR3 length: 16 amino acids.

This clonotype was seen a handful of times. The junction departs from germline at one end; a sequencing error may be responsible. The V call is TRBV29-1, the J call TRBJ2-7; the D is unclear. CDR3 length: 13 amino acids. CDR1 is SQVTM, CDR2 ANQGSEA, per germline. The CDR3 DNA reads as TGCAGCGTTGACACGAGTAGCTCCTACGAGCAGTGCTTC. It yields the protein CSVDTSSSYEQCF.